The 23 T cell receptor beta chains below come from one sample, sequenced in a study of blood T cells in healthy people across ages. It was with a sample-barcoded 5' primer and a J-beta primer mix that a second PCR of roughly 6 to 11 cycles was run. TCRdb itself ran the 5' RACE reads through MiXCR, one entry per CDR3 protein. This table holds roughly 800,000 distinct CDR3 sequences, approximately 25% found once. This same sample was also part of a study on T cells of mothers and their children.

The sequencing input was blood. These receptors originate from a boy aged 10-17 years in good health.

The chain employs TRBV3-1 and TRBJ1-3; TRBD1 might be the D (5 bases). CDR1 LGHDT and CDR2 YNNKEL come from the germline V gene (reference sequence). V dropped 4 bases and J dropped 2 bases, with 12 bases sitting between them. This CDR3 comprises 15 residues. The CDR3 reads CASSLMQTAGNTIYF. In DNA form, the CDR3 reads TGTGCCAGCAGCCTCATGCAGACAGCTGGAAACACCATATATTTT.

A few counts support this clonotype. The genes are TRBV5-6 and TRBJ2-7, with a tentative D call TRBD2 (6 bases). The V end lost 4 bases, the J end lost 3 bases, and 14 bases lay between the germline ends. This CDR3 is 14 amino acids long. The germline CDR1 and CDR2 sequences are SGHDT and YYEEEE. CDR3 region: CASSKPGLVYEQYF. For the CDR3, the DNA is TGTGCCAGCAGCAAACCGGGACTCGTCTACGAGCAGTACTTC.

The chain couples TRBV7-9 to TRBJ1-4; no clear D gene. From germline, CDR1 is SEHNR and CDR2 FQNEAQ (reference sequence). V lost 5 bases and J 7 bases, leaving 17 bases between the germline ends. The CDR3 has 15 amino acids. The CDR3 nucleotides read TGTGCCAGCAGCCATACATCGGAGTCCAGTGAAAAACTGTTTTTT. It codes for CASSHTSESSEKLFF.

The V gene is TRBV3-1, the J gene TRBJ2-5, with a tentative D call TRBD2 (6 bases). The J call may be wrong; the DNA end is better matched by TRBJ2-1. CDR3 size: 12 residues. Germline V gene data show CDR1 as LGHDT and CDR2 as YNNKEL (reference sequence). CDR3 amino acids: CASSRGDSQQFF. The CDR3 coding sequence is TGTGCCAGCAGCCGAGGGGACTCCCAGCAGTTCTTC.

V and J are TRBV3-1 and TRBJ2-1; 9 bases line up with TRBD2. Trimming took 0 bases from V and 6 from J; bases not matched to a gene: 6. Germline-derived CDR1 and CDR2 are LGHDT and YNNKEL (reference sequence). This CDR3 has 16 amino acids. The CDR3 here is CASSQDPRGGVNEQFF. CDR3 nucleotide sequence: TGTGCCAGCAGCCAAGACCCGCGGGGGGGCGTCAATGAGCAGTTCTTC.

This clonotype appeared a few times. The V call is TRBV7-2, the J call TRBJ2-7, with D possibly matching TRBD1 (6 bases). The CDR3 extends over 13 amino acids. V shed 6 bases and J shed 3 bases, with 12 bases lying between them. Germline V gene lookup returns CDR1 SGHTA and CDR2 FQGNSA. CDR3 loop: CASRQQGGYEQYF. In DNA form, the CDR3 reads TGTGCCAGCAGGCAACAAGGGGGCTACGAGCAGTACTTC.

This clonotype was observed a handful of times. The chain has TRBV12-5 and TRBJ2-7; 7 bases are shared with TRBD2. Germline lookup yields CDR1 LGHNT and CDR2 FRNRAP. Unmatched junction bases numbered 5, after V lost 7 bases and J lost 5 bases. The CDR3 is 12 amino acids. The CDR3 loop is CASALGGDEQYF. The DNA of the CDR3 is TGTGCTAGTGCCCTTGGGGGGGACGAGCAGTACTTC.

This clonotype came up many times. V is TRBV6-5 and J is TRBJ2-3, with TRBD1 matching 10 bases. The length of the CDR3 is 15 residues. Germline V gene sequence: CDR1 MNHEY, CDR2 SVGAGI. Unmatched junction bases numbered 4, after V lost 5 bases and J lost 2 bases. The CDR3 reads CASSPGQGYTDTQYF. As DNA, the CDR3 is TGTGCCAGCAGTCCGGGACAGGGGTACACAGATACGCAGTATTTT.

The sample holds a few counts of this clonotype. This chain connects TRBV6-2 or TRBV6-3 to TRBJ2-5; 7 bases are shared with TRBD2. Germline V lookup: CDR1 MNHEY, CDR2 SVGEGT. The CDR3 spans 12 residues. The ends lost 5 bases at V and 7 bases at J; junction bases unmatched: 4. In nucleotides, the CDR3 is TGTGCCAGCAGTACTAGCGAGGCGACCCAGTACTTC. Translating it yields CASSTSEATQYF.

The genes are TRBV29-1 and TRBJ2-3, with D hard to call. Germline-derived CDR1 and CDR2 are SQVTM and ANQGSEA. V dropped 8 bases and J dropped 3 bases, with 12 bases sitting between them. This CDR3 contains 12 residues. The CDR3 spells CSLQEGTDTQYF. In nucleotides, the CDR3 is TGCAGCCTGCAGGAAGGGACAGATACGCAGTATTTT.

The chain has TRBV11-2 and TRBJ2-3; no clear D. The CDR3 totals 15 residues. V was cut by 5 bases and J by 0 bases, with 12 bases left in between. Germline loops: CDR1 SGHAT, CDR2 FQNNGV. The CDR3 DNA is TGTGCCAGCAGCGTCGATTGGGCTAGCACAGATACGCAGTATTTT. Protein: CASSVDWASTDTQYF.

At least ten counts were recorded for this clonotype. This chain joins TRBV12-3 or TRBV12-4 and TRBJ2-2, with a tentative D call TRBD2 (5 bases). This CDR3 has 18 residues. Deletions cut 1 base from V and 3 bases from J, with 18 bases between. The CDR3 DNA is TGTGCCAGCAGTTTAGTGGTTTTCCGGGGTCTGGACACCGGGGAGCTGTTTTTT. Residues: CASSLVVFRGLDTGELFF.

This clonotype was detected only a few times. The rearrangement uses TRBV5-1 and TRBJ2-7; D not resolved. This CDR3 is built from 16 residues. The V and J ends lost 1 base and 3 bases respectively, with 17 bases between them. CDR1 and CDR2 from the germline V gene are SGHRS and YFSETQ. The CDR3 region has the DNA TGCGCCAGCAGCTTGCCCTCGATAGCAGGAATCTACGAGCAGTACTTC. Protein: CASSLPSIAGIYEQYF.

The chain couples TRBV12-3 or TRBV12-4 to TRBJ1-2, with D unclear. With 0 bases removed from V and 1 base from J, the gap between germline ends came to 6 bases. The CDR3 has 14 amino acids. The CDR3 DNA reads as TGTGCCAGCAGTTTAGCGGACCGTAACTATGGCTACACCTTC. It codes for CASSLADRNYGYTF.

V usage is TRBV5-6 and J usage is TRBJ1-2; D unresolved. Between the trimmed V and J ends, which lost 3 bases and 5 bases, there was a span of 8 bases. The CDR3 loop spans 12 amino acids. Germline lookup yields CDR1 SGHDT and CDR2 YYEEEE. The CDR3 DNA sequence: TGTGCCAGCAGCTCCGCGATTTATGGCTACACCTTC. Translating gives CASSSAIYGYTF. The whole variable domain, remainder taken from reference TRBV5-6 and TRBJ1-2, is DAGVTQSPTHLIKTRGQQVTLRCSPKSGHDTVSWYQQALGQGPQFIFQYYEEEERQRGNFPDRFSGHQFPNYSSELNVNALLLGDSALYLCASSSAIYGYTFGSGTRLTVV.

The chain couples TRBV29-1 to TRBJ1-1; 8 bases align to TRBD1. Per germline, CDR1 SQVTM and CDR2 ANQGSEA. J was trimmed by 5 bases and V by 7 bases; bases with no gene match: 9. This CDR3 has 13 amino acids. CDR3 sequence reads: CSAWTGYLTEAFF. DNA of the CDR3: TGCAGCGCTTGGACAGGGTACCTAACTGAAGCTTTCTTT.

This clonotype was found a few times. The genes are TRBV20-1 and TRBJ2-1, with D maybe TRBD2 (5 bases). V was clipped by 1 base and J by 3 bases, with 10 bases between them. Germline CDR1 DFQATT, CDR2 SNEGSKA (reference sequence). This CDR3 is built from 14 residues. The CDR3 DNA reads TGCAGTGCTAGAGGCCTAGCCCACTACAATGAGCAGTTCTTC. Protein product: CSARGLAHYNEQFF.

This clonotype was recorded a few times. The rearrangement links TRBV7-2 to TRBJ2-7; 8 bases map to TRBD2. CDR1 is SGHTA, CDR2 FQGNSA, per germline. V gave up 5 bases and J gave up 4 bases; unmatched junction bases: 4. The CDR3 is 13 amino acids. The CDR3 region is CASSHGLAYEQYF. The CDR3, as DNA: TGTGCCAGCAGCCACGGACTAGCTTACGAGCAGTACTTC.

In this sample, this clonotype turned up a few times. This chain links TRBV28 with TRBJ2-3; D unclear. Germline loops: CDR1 MDHEN, CDR2 SYDVKM. CDR3 length: 12 amino acids. V dropped 7 bases and J dropped 8 bases, with 13 bases sitting between them. The CDR3 sequence is CASTTPVGTQYF. The CDR3 DNA sequence: TGTGCCAGCACCACCCCGGTTGGTACGCAGTATTTT.

This clonotype was picked up a small number of times. V usage is TRBV6-2 or TRBV6-3 and J usage is TRBJ1-2; a possible D gene is TRBD1 (5 bases). V was cut by 1 base and J by 8 bases, with 20 bases left in between. The CDR3 has 16 amino acids. In germline, CDR1 is MNHEY, CDR2 SVGEGT. The CDR3 DNA follows: TGTGCCAGCAGTTACTGGCCCGGGACTCGTGGAATGGGCTACACCTTC. Translating gives CASSYWPGTRGMGYTF.

This clonotype occurred a few times. The chain joins TRBV2 to TRBJ2-5, with 11 nucleotides matching TRBD1. Germline lookup yields CDR1 SNHLY and CDR2 FYNNEI. This CDR3 spans 15 amino acids. Germline trimming cut 6 bases from V and 5 bases from J; bases unmatched to any gene: 8. CDR3 sequence (DNA): TGTGCCAGCAGGCCCCTGGGACAGGGGGACGAGACCCAGTACTTC. This gives the protein CASRPLGQGDETQYF.

The chain couples TRBV20-1 to TRBJ1-2; D is undetermined. V lost 0 bases and J lost 7, with 12 bases in between. From germline, CDR1 is DFQATT and CDR2 SNEGSKA (reference sequence). The length of the CDR3 is 13 residues. This CDR3 is CSARDSANPGYTF. Here the CDR3 DNA reads TGCAGTGCTAGAGATTCTGCCAACCCTGGCTACACCTTC.

This clonotype has just a few counts. The gene calls are TRBV27 and TRBJ2-1; TRBD1 or TRBD2 may be the D gene (6 bases each). The end of the DNA is better explained by TRBJ2-5, so the J call may be wrong. Germline-derived CDR1 and CDR2 are MNHEY and SMNVEV (reference sequence). This CDR3 has 12 amino acids. The CDR3: CARGGREETQYF. In DNA form, the CDR3 reads TGTGCCAGGGGGGGCCGGGAGGAGACCCAGTACTTC.